This TCR beta chain was obtained from a study of blood T cell repertoires in COVID-19. The repertoire was sequenced with immunoSEQ multiplex PCR; TCRdb's copy has only in-frame clones and lacks some. Of some 200,000 clones listed, 87% are singletons. Per germline, CDR1 SGHNT and CDR2 YYREEE (reference sequence). V lost 3 bases and J lost 2, with 17 bases in between. This CDR3 contains 17 residues. Sequencing input: PBMCs or T cells enriched from blood (not recorded which). The J gene is TRBJ2-2, the V gene TRBV5-4; D is perhaps TRBD2 (5 bases). This receptor was taken from a woman in her thirties who had recovered from COVID-19. CDR3 sequence: CASSSPNRRKNTGELFF. In DNA form, the CDR3 reads TGTGCCAGCAGCTCACCCAACCGGAGGAAAAACACCGGGGAGCTGTTTTTT.